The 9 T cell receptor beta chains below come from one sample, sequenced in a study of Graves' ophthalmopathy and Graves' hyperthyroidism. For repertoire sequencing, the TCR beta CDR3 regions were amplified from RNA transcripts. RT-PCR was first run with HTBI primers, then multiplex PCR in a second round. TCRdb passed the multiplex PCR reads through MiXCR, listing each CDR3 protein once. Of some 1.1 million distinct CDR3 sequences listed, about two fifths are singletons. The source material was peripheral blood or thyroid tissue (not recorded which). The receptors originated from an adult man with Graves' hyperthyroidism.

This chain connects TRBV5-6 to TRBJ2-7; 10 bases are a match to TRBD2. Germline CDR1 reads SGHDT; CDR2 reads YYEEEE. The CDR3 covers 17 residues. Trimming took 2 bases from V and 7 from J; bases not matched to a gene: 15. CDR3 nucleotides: TGTGCCAGCAGCTTTTATGCGGCTAGCGGGAGCCTACAAGAGCAGTACTTC. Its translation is CASSFYAASGSLQEQYF.

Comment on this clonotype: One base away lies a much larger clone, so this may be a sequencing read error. The CDR3 spells CSARFRGTYERYF. The CDR3 DNA reads as TGCAGTGCTAGGTTCAGGGGGACCTACGAGCGGTACTTC. The chain links TRBV20-1 to TRBJ2-7; 7 bases fit TRBD1. The germline gives CDR1 DFQATT, CDR2 SNEGSKA (reference sequence). CDR3 length: 13 amino acids.

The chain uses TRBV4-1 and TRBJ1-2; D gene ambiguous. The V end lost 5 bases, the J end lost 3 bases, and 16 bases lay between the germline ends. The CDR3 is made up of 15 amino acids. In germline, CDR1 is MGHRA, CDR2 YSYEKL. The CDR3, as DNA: TGCGCCAGCAGCGAAGGGAGAAGGGAGCACTATGGCTACACCTTC. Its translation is CASSEGRREHYGYTF.

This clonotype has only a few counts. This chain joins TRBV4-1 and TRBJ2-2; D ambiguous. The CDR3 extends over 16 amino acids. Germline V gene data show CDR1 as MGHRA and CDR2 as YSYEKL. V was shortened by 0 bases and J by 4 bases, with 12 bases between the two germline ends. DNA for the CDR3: TGCGCCAGCAGCCAAGATCCCCAGCCGGTCACCGGGGAGCTGTTTTTT. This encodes CASSQDPQPVTGELFF.

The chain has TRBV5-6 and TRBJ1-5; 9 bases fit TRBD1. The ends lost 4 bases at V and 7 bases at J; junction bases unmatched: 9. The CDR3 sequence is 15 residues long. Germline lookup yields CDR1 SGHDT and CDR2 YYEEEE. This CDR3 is CASSGGTGTRQPQHF. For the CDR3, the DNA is TGTGCCAGCAGCGGCGGGACAGGGACAAGGCAGCCCCAGCATTTT. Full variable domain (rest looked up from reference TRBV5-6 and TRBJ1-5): DAGVTQSPTHLIKTRGQQVTLRCSPKSGHDTVSWYQQALGQGPQFIFQYYEEEERQRGNFPDRFSGHQFPNYSSELNVNALLLGDSALYLCASSGGTGTRQPQHFGDGTRLSIL.

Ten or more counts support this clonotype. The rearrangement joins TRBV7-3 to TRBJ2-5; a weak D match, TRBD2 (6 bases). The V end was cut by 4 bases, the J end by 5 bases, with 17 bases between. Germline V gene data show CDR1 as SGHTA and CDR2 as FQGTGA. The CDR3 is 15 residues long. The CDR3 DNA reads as TGTGCCAGCAGCTCCTACGGAGGGGCTGGTGAGACCCAGTACTTC. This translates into CASSSYGGAGETQYF.

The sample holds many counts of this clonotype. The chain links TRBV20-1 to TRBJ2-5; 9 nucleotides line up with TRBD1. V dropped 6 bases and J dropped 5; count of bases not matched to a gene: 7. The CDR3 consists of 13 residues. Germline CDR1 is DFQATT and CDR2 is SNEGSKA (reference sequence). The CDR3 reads CSATGGTLETQYF. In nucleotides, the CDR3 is TGCAGTGCGACAGGGGGTACGCTGGAGACCCAGTACTTC.

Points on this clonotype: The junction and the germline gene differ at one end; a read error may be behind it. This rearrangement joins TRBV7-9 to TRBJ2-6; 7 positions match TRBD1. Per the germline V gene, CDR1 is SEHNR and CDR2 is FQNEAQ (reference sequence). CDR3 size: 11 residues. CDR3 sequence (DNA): TGTGCCAGCAGCGACAGGGAATCTGAAGCTTTC. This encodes CASSDRESEAF. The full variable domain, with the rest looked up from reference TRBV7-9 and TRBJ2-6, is DTGVSQNPRHKITKRGQNVTFRCDPISEHNRLYWYRQTLGQGPEFLTYFQNEAQLEKSRLLSDRFSAERPKGSFSTLEIQRTEQGDSAMYLCASSDRESEAFGAGSRLTVL.

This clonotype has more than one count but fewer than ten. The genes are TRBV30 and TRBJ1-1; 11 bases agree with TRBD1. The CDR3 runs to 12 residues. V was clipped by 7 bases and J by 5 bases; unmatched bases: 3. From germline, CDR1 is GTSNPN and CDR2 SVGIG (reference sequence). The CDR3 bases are TGTGCCTTGGACAGGGGGCGAACTGAAGCTTTCTTT. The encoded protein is CALDRGRTEAFF.